This T cell receptor (beta chain) was found in a study of human T cells and chemical hapten exposure. Study overall: 2% DPC applied to a roughly 2 cm by roughly 2 cm arm area sensitized donors.

Germline V gene lookup returns CDR1 WSHSY and CDR2 SAAADI. Trimming stripped 5 bases from V and 2 bases from J, with 8 bases between. This CDR3 contains 13 residues. Individual cDNA molecules in this library carried unique molecular identifiers. MiXCR was run by TCRdb on the RACE reads, yielding one entry per CDR3 protein. The table shows more than 150,000 distinct CDR3 sequences, with approximately 29% occurring only once. Time point indicated: pre-sensitization, week 0. The treatment denotes: therapeutic diphenylcyclopropenone sensitization with weekly scalp DPC. The V and J genes are TRBV10-2 and TRBJ2-3; no clear D. The material sequenced was whole blood, taken in connection with sensitization to the hapten diphenylcyclopropenone (DPC). This TCR was sampled from a woman aged 25 to 39 with alopecia areata. Some clones in this sample may be carry-over from other donors' samples. The CDR3 is CASSLVDTDTQYF. The DNA of the CDR3 is TGCGCCAGCAGTCTCGTTGACACAGATACGCAGTATTTT.